This paragraph reports one T cell receptor (beta chain). Its antigen is currently not known. No base qualities exist here, and no much larger clone lies one base off it. This entry comes from a study of cytotoxic CD8 clonotypes in ibrutinib-treated CLL (dated by TCRdb to about 2021). General notes on the study: The cohort included more than 14 treatment-naive and ten to twelve relapsed/refractory patients; roughly 17 were IGHV unmutated. Partial responses were observed in approximately 24 patients and complete responses in 2; after a median follow-up of roughly 62 months, remission was maintained in 14 patients and progression was observed in some 12. Response samples were taken after a median of approximately 13 months on treatment, ranging from 6 to 36 months. On average, each sample had roughly 260,000 productive templates and 100,000 or so productive rearrangements. Of the roughly 79 people in the trial, 26 had longitudinal samples available. Cryopreserved peripheral blood mononuclear cells were collected before treatment, at response, and at either disease progression or sustained remission. The research as a whole found: At baseline, clonality was higher than in age-matched healthy donors and showed a strong correlation with circulating CD8+ T-cell counts. At ibrutinib response clonality went up, during sustained remission it held steady, and at progression it dropped back toward baseline. Lymph node repertoires were not examined, and the timing of sampling was not matched between patients in sustained remission and those whose disease progressed. Public clonotypes were found to be uncommon and were observed to contract or remain stable during treatment; the increase in clonality was shown to reflect expansion of private clonotypes at ibrutinib response.

For TCR beta library preparation, approximately 2 micrograms of genomic DNA was extracted from cryopreserved PBMCs. Longitudinal blood samples from CLL patients receiving ibrutinib monotherapy were subjected to high-throughput TCR beta sequencing. The patients were enrolled in a single-center, open-label phase 2 trial of ibrutinib monotherapy. A MiSeq instrument was used for deep resolution sequencing, which targeted depths ranging from 1 in 1 million up to 1 in 200,000 T cells, with coverage averaging 10x for each clonotype. The immunoSEQ hsTCRB Kit was used to generate the TCR beta libraries. The authors' analysis ran thus. Data were analyzed with ImmunoSEQ Data Assistant and ImmunoSEQ Analyzer, with V, D and J genes assigned per IMGT definitions. Clonality, with values ranging from 0 to 1, was calculated as one minus the normalized Shannon entropy of productive rearrangement frequencies. Only overrepresented clonotypes making up at least 0.05% of the repertoire of each patient were included in the public clonotype analysis. Repertoires from some 14 age-matched healthy donors in immuneACCESS were used as clonality controls. TCRdb obtained this table from immuneACCESS and retained in-frame rearrangements with V and J assigned. These tables miss some clones; where compared with another copy, unresolved V genes account for less than half of the shortfall, and the remainder is unexplained. The DNA gave D and trimming, while V, J and clone size come from that table. This sample comprises some 290,000 clones, around four fifths of them detected only once. The ten largest account for over 5.5% of the sample.

CDR3 length: 15 amino acids, cysteine to phenylalanine. Only the CDR3 part of the read is kept: 45 bases, read in frame from the first base. As encoded in the germline V gene, CDR1 is SGHVS while CDR2 is FNYEAQ. From V the trimming removes 5 bases and from J it removes 3 bases, while the gene matches leave 7 bases of the junction unaccounted for. The chain is encoded by TRBV7-6 joined to TRBJ2-7, with 10 bases in between that match TRBD2. This clonotype was sampled from a human donor with chronic lymphocytic leukemia. The starting material was PBMCs, obtained before ibrutinib treatment. The nucleotides are TGTGCCAGCAGCCTGGAGCGGGAGGGCCTCTACGAGCAGTACTTC. It encodes CASSLEREGLYEQYF.